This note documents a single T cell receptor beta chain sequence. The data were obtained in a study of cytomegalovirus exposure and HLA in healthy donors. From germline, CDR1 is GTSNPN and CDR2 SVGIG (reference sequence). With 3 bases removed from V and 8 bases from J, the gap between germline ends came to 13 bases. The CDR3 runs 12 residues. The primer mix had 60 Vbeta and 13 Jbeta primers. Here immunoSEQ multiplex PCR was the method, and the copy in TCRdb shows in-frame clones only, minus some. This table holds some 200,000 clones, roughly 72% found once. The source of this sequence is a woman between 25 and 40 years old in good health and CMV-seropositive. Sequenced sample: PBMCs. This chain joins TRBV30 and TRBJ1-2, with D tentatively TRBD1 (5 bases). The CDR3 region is CAWRPQPGGYTF. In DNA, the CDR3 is TGTGCCTGGAGGCCACAACCAGGGGGCTACACCTTC.